This T cell receptor beta chain was retrieved from a study of cytomegalovirus exposure and HLA in healthy donors. Trimming cost V 1 base and J 1 base, with 7 bases left between them. The CDR3 contains 14 residues. CDR1 and CDR2 (germline): SGHNT, YENEEA. PCR used 60 Vbeta primers and 13 Jbeta primers. The assay was immunoSEQ multiplex PCR, and TCRdb's table has in-frame clones only and misses some. The table shows 150,000 to 200,000 clones, with just over 70% occurring only once. The genes are TRBV11-3 and TRBJ2-5; a possible D gene is TRBD1 (5 bases). Sequenced material: PBMCs. This receptor was taken from a human donor in good health. This chain's CDR3 is CASSLGQLQETQYF. The DNA of the CDR3 is TGTGCCAGCAGCTTAGGACAGCTCCAAGAGACCCAGTACTTC. The full variable domain, in which reference TRBV11-3 and TRBJ2-5 provide the parts outside the CDR3, is EAGVVQSPRYKIIEKKQPVAFWCNPISGHNTLYWYLQNLGQGPELLIRYENEEAVDDSQLPKDRFSAERLKGVDSTLKIQPAELGDSAVYLCASSLGQLQETQYFGPGTRLLVL.